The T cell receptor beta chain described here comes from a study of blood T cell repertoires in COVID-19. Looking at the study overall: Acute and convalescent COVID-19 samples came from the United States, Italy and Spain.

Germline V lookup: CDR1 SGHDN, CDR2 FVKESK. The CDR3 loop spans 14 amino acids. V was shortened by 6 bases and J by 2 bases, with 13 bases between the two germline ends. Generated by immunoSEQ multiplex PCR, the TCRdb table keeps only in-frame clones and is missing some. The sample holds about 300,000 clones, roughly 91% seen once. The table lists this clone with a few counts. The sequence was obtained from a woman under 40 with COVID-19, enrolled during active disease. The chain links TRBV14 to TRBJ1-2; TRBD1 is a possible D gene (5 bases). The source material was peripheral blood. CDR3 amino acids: CASSTNRGNYGYTF. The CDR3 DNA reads TGTGCCAGCAGTACAAACCGGGGGAACTATGGCTACACCTTC. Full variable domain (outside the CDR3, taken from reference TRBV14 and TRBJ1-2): EAGVTQFPSHSVIEKGQTVTLRCDPISGHDNLYWYRRVMGKEIKFLLHFVKESKQDESGMPNNRFLAERTGGTYSTLKVQPAELEDSGVYFCASSTNRGNYGYTFGSGTRLTVV.